The text below deals with one T cell receptor beta chain. The record originates from a study of OX40 agonist ivuxolimab in advanced cancers. The CDR3 is made up of 16 amino acids. Deletions cut 2 bases from V and 1 base from J, with 12 bases between. Germline CDR1 SGDLS, CDR2 YYNGEE. Sequencing was performed with immunoSEQ multiplex PCR; in TCRdb, only in-frame clones are kept and a portion is missing. The data show about 53,000 clones, with 85% to 90% seen just once and around 9.9% held by the top ten. The gene calls are TRBV9 and TRBJ2-2; D not certain. This receptor was taken from an adult with an advanced solid tumor such as melanoma, head and neck, liver or kidney cancer. The specimen comprised CD4+ or CD8+ T cells sorted from blood, sampled in a trial of the OX40 agonist ivuxolimab. CDR3 amino acids: CASSVARAGNTGELFF. Written as DNA, the CDR3 is TGTGCCAGCAGCGTGGCTAGGGCAGGGAACACCGGGGAGCTGTTTTTT.